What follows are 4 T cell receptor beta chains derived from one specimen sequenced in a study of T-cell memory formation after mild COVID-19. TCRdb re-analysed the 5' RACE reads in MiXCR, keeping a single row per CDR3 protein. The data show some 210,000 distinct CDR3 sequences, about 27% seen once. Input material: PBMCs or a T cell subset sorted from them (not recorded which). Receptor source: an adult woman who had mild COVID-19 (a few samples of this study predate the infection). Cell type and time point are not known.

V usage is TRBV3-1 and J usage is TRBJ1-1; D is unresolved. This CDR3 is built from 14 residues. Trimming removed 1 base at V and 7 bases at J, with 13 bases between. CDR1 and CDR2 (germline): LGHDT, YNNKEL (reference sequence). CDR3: CASSQVGPKGEAFF. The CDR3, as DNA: TGTGCCAGCAGCCAAGTCGGCCCCAAGGGTGAAGCTTTCTTT.

CDR3 sequence reads: CASSTKPPGQGYYGYTF. The CDR3 region has the DNA TGTGCCAGCAGCACGAAGCCGCCCGGACAGGGGTACTATGGCTACACCTTC. The rearrangement uses TRBV7-8 and TRBJ1-2, with 9 bases lining up with TRBD1. Germline V gives CDR1 SGHVS, CDR2 FQNEAQ. This CDR3 is built from 17 residues. After removal of 5 bases from V and 3 bases from J, the junction contained 13 bases not matched to a gene.

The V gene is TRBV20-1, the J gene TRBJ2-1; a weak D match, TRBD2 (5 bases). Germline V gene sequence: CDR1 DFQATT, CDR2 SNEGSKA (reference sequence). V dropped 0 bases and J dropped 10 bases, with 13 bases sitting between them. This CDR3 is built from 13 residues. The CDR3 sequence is CSARDSSVPEQFF. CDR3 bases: TGCAGTGCTAGAGATAGTAGCGTACCCGAGCAGTTCTTC.

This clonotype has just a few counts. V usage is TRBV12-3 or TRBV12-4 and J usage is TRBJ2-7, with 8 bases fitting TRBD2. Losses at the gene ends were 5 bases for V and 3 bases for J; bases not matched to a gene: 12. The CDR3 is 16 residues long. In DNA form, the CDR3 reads TGTGCCAGCAGTCCAACCGAAGCGGGAGCTGGCTACGAGCAGTACTTC. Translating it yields CASSPTEAGAGYEQYF.